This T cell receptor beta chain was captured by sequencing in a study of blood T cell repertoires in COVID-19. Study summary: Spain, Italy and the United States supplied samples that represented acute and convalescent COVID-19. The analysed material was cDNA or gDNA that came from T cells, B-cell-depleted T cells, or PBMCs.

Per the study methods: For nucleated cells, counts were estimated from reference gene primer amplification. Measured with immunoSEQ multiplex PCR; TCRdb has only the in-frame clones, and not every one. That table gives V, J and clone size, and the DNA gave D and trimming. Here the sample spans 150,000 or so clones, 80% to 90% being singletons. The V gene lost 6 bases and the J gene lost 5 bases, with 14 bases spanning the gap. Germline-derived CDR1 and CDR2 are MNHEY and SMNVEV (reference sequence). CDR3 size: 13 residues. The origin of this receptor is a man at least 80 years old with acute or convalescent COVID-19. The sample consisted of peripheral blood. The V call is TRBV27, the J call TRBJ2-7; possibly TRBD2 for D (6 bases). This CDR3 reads CASRPGTPDEQYF. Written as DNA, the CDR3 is TGTGCCAGCAGGCCGGGGACTCCGGACGAGCAGTACTTC.